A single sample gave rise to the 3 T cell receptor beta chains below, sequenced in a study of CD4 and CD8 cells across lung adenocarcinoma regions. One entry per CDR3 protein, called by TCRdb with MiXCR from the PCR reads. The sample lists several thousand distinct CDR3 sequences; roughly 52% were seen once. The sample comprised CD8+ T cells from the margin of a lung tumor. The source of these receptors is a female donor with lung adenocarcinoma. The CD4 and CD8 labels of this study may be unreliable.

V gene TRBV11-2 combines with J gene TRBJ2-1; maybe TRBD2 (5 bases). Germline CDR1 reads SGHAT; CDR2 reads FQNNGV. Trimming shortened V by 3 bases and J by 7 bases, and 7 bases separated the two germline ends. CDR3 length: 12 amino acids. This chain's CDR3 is CASSFRGNEQFF. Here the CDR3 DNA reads TGTGCCAGCAGCTTTCGGGGAAATGAGCAGTTCTTC.

The CDR3 region has the DNA TGTGCCAGCAGTATACCGGGACTAGGTTTCAATGAGCAGTTCTTC. Amino acid sequence: CASSIPGLGFNEQFF. The chain is built from TRBV27 and TRBJ2-1; TRBD2 matches 8 bases. Looked up from germline, CDR1 is MNHEY and CDR2 is SMNVEV (reference sequence). The CDR3 is 15 amino acids. Germline trimming cut 5 bases from V and 6 bases from J; bases unmatched to any gene: 9.

CDR3 amino acids: CASSERGGNTGELFF. The CDR3 nucleotides are TGTGCCAGCAGTGAACGCGGAGGGAACACCGGGGAGCTGTTTTTT. The rearrangement links TRBV6-1 to TRBJ2-2; D is perhaps TRBD2 (5 bases). Looked up from germline, CDR1 is MNHNS and CDR2 is SASEGT. This CDR3 is 15 amino acids long. Trimming stripped 2 bases from V and 1 base from J, with 8 bases between.